A selection of T cell receptor beta chains follows, all from one sample in a study of CD8+ T cells in alopecia areata. Sequencing used immunoSEQ multiplex PCR; TCRdb keeps in-frame clones, though not all of them. The sample holds 150,000 or so clones; about 67% are singletons and the top ten take approximately 10%. The sequences come from CD8+ T cells sorted from blood, collected at week 0. Receptor source: a human donor with alopecia areata. CDR3s include the opening cysteine and the closing phenylalanine or tryptophan. D genes are given only for firm matches. Size values are once, few and many counts, or a class for expanded clones, and some rows have none.

j_gene: TRBJ2-3; d_gene: NA; v_gene: TRBV19; abundance: NA; CDR3aa: CASSEPTRRPSTDTQYF; CDR3nt: TGTGCCAGTAGTGAACCAACTAGGAGGCCTAGCACAGATACGCAGTATTTT
j_gene: TRBJ2-1; d_gene: NA; v_gene: TRBV27; abundance: NA; CDR3aa: CASSSILEAGNEQFF; CDR3nt: TGTGCCAGCAGTTCAATTTTGGAGGCTGGCAATGAGCAGTTCTTC
j_gene: TRBJ2-3; d_gene: TRBD2; v_gene: TRBV2; abundance: few; CDR3aa: CASSAIGLAGTTDTQYF; CDR3nt: TGTGCCAGCAGTGCTATTGGACTAGCGGGGACCACAGATACGCAGTATTTT
j_gene: TRBJ2-1; d_gene: TRBD1; v_gene: TRBV19; abundance: NA; CDR3aa: CASRAGQVNEQFF; CDR3nt: TGTGCCAGTAGGGCCGGACAGGTCAATGAGCAGTTCTTC
j_gene: TRBJ1-1; d_gene: NA; v_gene: TRBV29-1; abundance: NA; CDR3aa: CSATDTEAFF; CDR3nt: TGCAGCGCTACCGACACTGAAGCTTTCTTT
j_gene: TRBJ2-1; d_gene: TRBD1; v_gene: TRBV30; abundance: once; CDR3aa: CAGAGGSDEQFF; CDR3nt: TGTGCCGGAGCAGGGGGCTCTGATGAGCAGTTCTTC
j_gene: TRBJ1-5; d_gene: TRBD1; v_gene: TRBV2; abundance: NA; CDR3aa: CASSEGTGGIYSNQPQHF; CDR3nt: TGTGCCAGCAGTGAAGGGACAGGGGGAATCTATAGCAATCAGCCCCAGCATTTT
j_gene: TRBJ1-2; d_gene: NA; v_gene: TRBV25-1; abundance: once; CDR3aa: CASSGSGGDGYTF; CDR3nt: TGTGCCAGCAGTGGTTCGGGCGGCGATGGCTACACCTTC
j_gene: TRBJ2-6; d_gene: NA; v_gene: TRBV2; abundance: NA; CDR3aa: CASSEWGSGANVLTF; CDR3nt: TGTGCCAGCAGTGAATGGGGATCAGGGGCCAACGTCCTGACTTTC
j_gene: TRBJ2-1; d_gene: NA; v_gene: TRBV14; abundance: NA; CDR3aa: CASSQVPGPKRNEQFF; CDR3nt: TGTGCCAGCAGCCAAGTTCCCGGGCCCAAAAGGAATGAGCAGTTCTTC
j_gene: TRBJ1-1; d_gene: NA; v_gene: TRBV19; abundance: NA; CDR3aa: CASTDYSLRNTEAFF; CDR3nt: TGTGCCAGTACCGACTATAGTCTGAGGAACACTGAAGCTTTCTTT